The rows below give T cell receptor beta chains drawn from one sample of a study of OX40 agonist ivuxolimab in advanced cancers. Sequenced by immunoSEQ multiplex PCR; TCRdb stores in-frame clones only, minus some. There are more than 50,000 clones in the sample; about four fifths occur only once, and about 12% lies in the top ten. The sample in question was CD4+ or CD8+ T cells sorted from blood, obtained in a trial of the OX40 agonist ivuxolimab. These receptors came from an adult with an advanced solid tumor such as melanoma, head and neck, liver or kidney cancer. Each CDR3 is given with its conserved first and last residue. D genes are given only for firm matches. Some rows have no size entry. The others give once, few or many, or a class for an expanded clone.

>NA|NA|TRBJ1-1|TRBV6-1
TGTGCCAGCAGTGAAGCAGGGGGTAACACTGAAGCTTTCTTT
CASSEAGGNTEAFF
>NA|NA|TRBJ2-2|TRBV7-2
TGTGCCAGCAGCTTATTACCCCCCGGCGTGAACACCGGGGAGCTGTTTTTT
CASSLLPPGVNTGELFF
>NA|TRBD1|TRBJ2-3|TRBV5-1
TGCGCCAGCAGCCCCTTACAGGGGACAGATACGCAGTATTTT
CASSPLQGTDTQYF
>NA|NA|TRBJ1-6|TRBV11-2
TGTGCCAGCAGCCAAGGACCGGTCTATCCTTATAATTCACCCCTCCACTTT
CASSQGPVYPYNSPLHF
>few|NA|TRBJ1-1|TRBV6-6
TGTGCCAGCGTCTTTCAGGGGAACACTGAAGCTTTCTTT
CASVFQGNTEAFF
>NA|NA|TRBJ1-2|TRBV5-6
TGTGCCAGCAGCCCCCACCAGGGTCAGGGCTACACCTTC
CASSPHQGQGYTF
>NA|NA|TRBJ2-1|TRBV19
TGTGCCAGTAGTATATTCGTGGGAGCGGGCAATGAGCAGTTCTTC
CASSIFVGAGNEQFF
>NA|NA|TRBJ1-1|TRBV5-1
TGCGCCAGCAGCTTGGAGGCAAACACTGAAGCTTTCTTT
CASSLEANTEAFF
>NA|NA|TRBJ1-2|TRBV5-6
TGTGCCAGCAGCTCCGGACAGCCCCAGTACTATGGCTACACCTTC
CASSSGQPQYYGYTF
>NA|TRBD1|TRBJ2-1|TRBV14
TGTGCCAGCAGCCGGGACAGGGTTGGCAATGAGCAGTTCTTC
CASSRDRVGNEQFF